A selection of T cell receptor beta chains follows, all from one sample in a study of spatial heterogeneity in lung cancer. Each CDR3 protein gets one entry after TCRdb re-called the 5' RACE reads with MiXCR. The sample lists 25,000 to 30,000 distinct CDR3 sequences; around 6.9% were seen once. The sequences come from lung tumor tissue, collected at surgery. Source of these receptors: a male donor with early-stage non-small cell lung cancer. Each CDR3 is given with its conserved first and last residue. The D gene is left open where the match is weak. Some rows have no size entry. The others give once, few or many, or a class for an expanded clone.

d_gene	j_gene	v_gene	abundance	CDR3aa	CDR3nt
.	TRBJ1-2	TRBV4-3	many	CASSQDPGSRYSFGYGYTF	TGCGCCAGCAGCCAAGACCCGGGGAGTCGGTATTCTTTTGGCTATGGCTACACCTTC
TRBD1	TRBJ1-2	TRBV12-5	.	CASGLLLRDRFRGYTF	TGTGCTAGTGGTTTGCTCCTCCGGGACAGGTTTCGGGGCTACACCTTC
.	TRBJ2-2	TRBV5-4	few	CASSLVSGELFF	TGTGCCAGCAGCTTGGTGTCCGGGGAGCTGTTTTTT
.	TRBJ1-1	TRBV11-2	many	CASSLVTGGKTEAFF	TGTGCCAGCAGCTTAGTTACGGGGGGAAAAACTGAAGCTTTCTTT
.	TRBJ2-7	TRBV28	.	CASSLRRARSVSSYEQYF	TGTGCCAGCAGTCTCAGGAGGGCTCGTAGCGTCAGCTCCTACGAGCAGTACTTC
.	TRBJ1-5	TRBV7-9	.	CASSLFVSGRINQPQHF	TGTGCCAGCAGCTTATTTGTGTCAGGACGGATCAATCAGCCCCAGCATTTT
.	TRBJ2-2	TRBV20-1	many	CSAPGPMNTGELFF	TGCAGTGCGCCGGGACCGATGAACACCGGGGAGCTGTTTTTT
.	TRBJ2-7	TRBV20-1	medium-sized	CSARGSAYEQYF	TGCAGTGCTAGAGGATCGGCCTACGAGCAGTACTTC
.	TRBJ1-1	TRBV11-2	many	CASSLEPWGNTEAFF	TGTGCCAGCAGCTTAGAGCCCTGGGGAAACACTGAAGCTTTCTTT
TRBD1	TRBJ1-2	TRBV4-3	few	CASSRATLGDSYGYTF	TGCGCCAGCAGCCGAGCAACCTTAGGGGACAGCTATGGCTACACCTTC
TRBD1	TRBJ2-1	TRBV11-3	many	CASSLGTGGDEQFF	TGTGCCAGCAGCTTGGGGACAGGGGGTGATGAGCAGTTCTTC
.	TRBJ1-6	TRBV4-3	few	CASSLGQFNSPLHF	TGCGCCAGCAGCCTCGGACAGTTTAATTCACCCCTCCACTTT
.	TRBJ2-2	TRBV12-3/TRBV12-4	many	CASTPRTLYGPGELFF	TGTGCCAGCACCCCTCGGACACTGTATGGTCCCGGGGAGCTGTTTTTT
.	TRBJ1-1	TRBV7-6	.	CASSLGLRTEAFF	TGTGCCAGCAGTCTCGGACTGCGCACTGAAGCTTTCTTT
.	TRBJ1-6	TRBV7-9	.	CASSFQGNSPLHF	TGTGCCAGCAGCTTTCAGGGAAATTCACCCCTCCACTTT
.	TRBJ2-2	TRBV10-2	many	CASSETRDLFFAGELFF	TGCGCCAGCAGTGAGACTAGGGATCTCTTCTTCGCCGGGGAGCTGTTTTTT
TRBD1	TRBJ2-5	TRBV27	many	CASRMTGTGGRETQYF	TGTGCCAGCAGGATGACCGGGACAGGGGGCCGGGAGACCCAGTACTTC
.	TRBJ1-5	TRBV10-3	many	CAISDQDTVNQPQHF	TGTGCCATCAGTGACCAGGACACCGTCAATCAGCCCCAGCATTTT
.	TRBJ2-3	TRBV28	few	CASSPPGSSTDTQYF	TGTGCCAGCAGTCCCCCCGGATCTAGCACAGATACGCAGTATTTT
.	TRBJ1-2	TRBV7-9	many	CASSRDSYGYTF	TGTGCCAGCAGCCGGGACTCCTATGGCTACACCTTC
.	TRBJ1-2	TRBV29-1	many	CSVEPGQNYGYTF	TGCAGCGTTGAACCGGGCCAAAACTATGGCTACACCTTC
.	TRBJ1-5	TRBV10-3	many	CAISGAPNQPQHF	TGTGCCATCAGTGGGGCCCCCAATCAGCCCCAGCATTTT
.	TRBJ1-2	TRBV3-1	few	CASSQGPTHYGYTF	TGTGCCAGCAGCCAAGGCCCGACACACTATGGCTACACCTTC
.	TRBJ2-3	TRBV25-1	many	CASSVTDTQYF	TGTGCCAGCAGTGTCACAGATACGCAGTATTTT
.	TRBJ1-5	TRBV11-2	many	CASSLSRDQPQHF	TGTGCCAGCAGCTTAAGCCGAGATCAGCCCCAGCATTTT
.	TRBJ2-3	TRBV11-2	few	CASSFGNSPRTQYF	TGTGCCAGCAGCTTTGGGAACTCTCCCCGTACGCAGTATTTT
TRBD1	TRBJ1-6	TRBV18	many	CASSPSTGINSPLHF	TGTGCCAGCTCACCTTCGACAGGGATTAATTCACCCCTCCACTTT
.	TRBJ2-2	TRBV20-1	medium-sized	CSALGRLNTGELFF	TGCAGTGCCCTAGGACGGCTGAACACCGGGGAGCTGTTTTTT
.	TRBJ2-2	TRBV24-1	.	CATSDLGGAHTGELFF	TGTGCCACCAGTGATTTGGGGGGGGCTCACACCGGGGAGCTGTTTTTT
TRBD2	TRBJ2-2	TRBV6-1	many	CASSRGLAGGHATGELFF	TGTGCCAGCAGTCGTGGACTAGCGGGGGGGCATGCCACCGGGGAGCTGTTTTTT
TRBD1	TRBJ1-2	TRBV4-1	many	CASSQQAGGWGRGYTF	TGCGCCAGCAGCCAGCAGGCAGGGGGCTGGGGGCGCGGCTACACCTTC
.	TRBJ2-3	TRBV6-5	.	CASSYSIGGSTDTQYF	TGTGCCAGCAGTTACTCGATAGGGGGAAGCACAGATACGCAGTATTTT
.	TRBJ2-5	TRBV11-2	.	CASSSLWTKETQYF	TGTGCCAGCAGCTCCCTTTGGACTAAAGAGACCCAGTACTTC